A single sample is the source of the 9 T cell receptor beta chains below, sequenced in a study of control samples from healthy donors and cancer patients. Using immunoSEQ multiplex PCR, the repertoire was profiled, and TCRdb retains in-frame clones only, with some absent. The sample holds fewer than 500,000 clones, 90% seen once. Material: PBMCs. The receptor set was obtained from a middle-aged man with head and neck cancer.

The genes are TRBV13 and TRBJ2-4, with D possibly TRBD2 on 5 matching bases. The V end was cut by 5 bases, the J end by 1 base, with 9 bases between. CDR1 is PRHDT and CDR2 is FYEKMQ in the germline V gene (reference sequence). This CDR3 is 14 amino acids long. CDR3 loop: CASSTRDAKNIQYF. CDR3 nucleotide sequence: TGTGCCAGCAGCACCCGGGATGCCAAAAACATTCAGTACTTC.

The genes are TRBV5-1 and TRBJ2-5, with 12 bases aligning to TRBD2. Germline V lookup: CDR1 SGHRS, CDR2 YFSETQ. The length of the CDR3 is 16 residues. V dropped 3 bases and J dropped 1; count of bases not matched to a gene: 4. CDR3 nucleotide sequence: TGCGCCAGCAGCTCAGGACTAGCGGGACTCCAAGAGACCCAGTACTTC. This sequence encodes CASSSGLAGLQETQYF.

A few counts support this clone. This chain connects TRBV7-3 to TRBJ1-5; D is uncertain. This CDR3 is built from 13 residues. V was cut by 5 bases and J by 6 bases, with 11 bases left in between. The germline gives CDR1 SGHTA, CDR2 FQGTGA. The CDR3 nucleotides read TGTGCCAGCAGCCTTGTCCGCGGTCAGCCCCAGCATTTT. Protein product: CASSLVRGQPQHF.

This rearrangement joins TRBV5-5 to TRBJ2-5, with D uncertain. The length of the CDR3 is 14 residues. Looked up from germline, CDR1 is SGHKS and CDR2 is YYEKEE (reference sequence). V shed 4 bases and J shed 0 bases, with 10 bases lying between them. The CDR3: CASSRDFYQETQYF. In DNA, the CDR3 is TGTGCCAGCAGCCGTGACTTCTACCAAGAGACCCAGTACTTC.

The chain is built from TRBV12-5 and TRBJ1-5; 10 positions match TRBD1. The CDR3 contains 16 residues. Germline CDR1 is LGHNT and CDR2 is FRNRAP. The V segment lost 0 bases and the J segment 7 bases; nucleotides outside the gene matches: 6. DNA for the CDR3: TGTGCTAGTGGTTTGGTACTGGGACAGGGGACACAGCCCCAGCATTTT. This codes for CASGLVLGQGTQPQHF.

This rearrangement joins TRBV2 to TRBJ2-3, with D tentatively TRBD1 (5 bases). Germline V gene data show CDR1 as SNHLY and CDR2 as FYNNEI. Trimming cost V 7 bases and J 8 bases, with 16 bases left between them. The CDR3 length is 13 residues. The CDR3 bases are TGTGCCAGCACCGTCCTTGGGGCGGCTACGCAGTATTTT. Translated: CASTVLGAATQYF.

The chain joins TRBV3-1 (or the pseudogene TRBV3-2) to TRBJ2-2; 8 bases line up with TRBD1. CDR3 length: 18 amino acids. Germline CDR1 is LGHDT and CDR2 is YNNKEL (reference sequence). The V segment lost 4 bases and the J segment 2 bases; nucleotides outside the gene matches: 12. CDR3 sequence reads: CASSPYSTGASNTGELFF. The CDR3 DNA sequence: TGTGCCAGCAGCCCCTATTCGACAGGGGCTTCCAACACCGGGGAGCTGTTTTTT.

The genes are TRBV19 and TRBJ2-1, with TRBD2 identical over 7 bases. The length of the CDR3 is 13 residues. The V and J ends lost 5 bases and 12 bases, in that order; junction bases with no gene match: 10. Per the germline V gene, CDR1 is LNHDA and CDR2 is SQIVND (reference sequence). As DNA, the CDR3 is TGTGCCAGTAGTGTAGCGGGTCGTATATGGCAGTTCTTC. Residues: CASSVAGRIWQFF.

The rearrangement uses TRBV28 and TRBJ1-1; unclear D gene. This CDR3 region has 13 residues. Trimming shortened V by 3 bases and J by 5 bases, and 10 bases separated the two germline ends. Germline V CDR1 and CDR2: MDHEN, SYDVKM. CDR3 loop: CASSLRFVTEAFF. DNA of the CDR3: TGTGCCAGCAGTTTGAGATTTGTTACTGAAGCTTTCTTT.